This T cell receptor beta chain emerged from a study of T cells in Graves' hyperthyroidism and ophthalmopathy. Study information: Peripheral blood was acquired at first diagnosis, ahead of any therapy whatsoever.

RNA transcripts were the template for amplifying TCR beta CDR3 regions. HTBI primers were used for first-round RT-PCR of the TCR CDR3. TCRdb redid the calling of the multiplex PCR reads with MiXCR, one entry per CDR3 protein. The sample comprises around 600,000 distinct CDR3 sequences, approximately 15% of which are singletons, and around 7% rests with the top ten. Study results and caveats: Blood held most thyroid clonotypes expanded above 0.001 frequency.

The diagnostic basis comprised clinical symptoms, serum thyroxine and TRAb, thyroid ultrasound and orbital computed tomography. PBMCs were collected from a roughly 9.7 ml volume of fresh peripheral blood. Trimming took 1 base from V and 6 from J, leaving 6 bases between them. Germline V lookup: CDR1 MDHEN, CDR2 SYDVKM. CDR3 size: 12 residues. This clonotype was recorded at least ten times. Its cognate antigen is unknown. Source material: blood. The chain joins TRBV28 to TRBJ1-1, with D perhaps matching TRBD1 (5 bases). The source is a woman aged 18 to 35 with Graves' ophthalmopathy. The CDR3 loop is CASSLFRAEAFF. The DNA for the CDR3 is TGTGCCAGCAGTTTATTCAGGGCTGAAGCTTTCTTT. Supplemented by reference TRBV28 and TRBJ1-1, the full variable domain reads DVKVTQSSRYLVKRTGEKVFLECVQDMDHENMFWYRQDPGLGLRLIYFSYDVKMKEKGDIPEGYSVSREKKERFSLILESASTNQTSMYLCASSLFRAEAFFGQGTRLTVV.